Listed below are T cell receptor beta chains from one sample, sequenced in a study of T cell changes during pregnancy in multiple sclerosis. Using immunoSEQ multiplex PCR, the repertoire was profiled, and TCRdb retains in-frame clones only, with some absent. The data contain 45,000 to 70,000 clones, over 80% of them seen just once; the ten biggest clones take up around 0.16%. The source material was CD4+ T cells from peripheral blood mononuclear cells, sampled after pregnancy. Receptor source: a female donor in good health, enrolled as a control in a pregnancy study. Each CDR3 is given with its conserved first and last residue. A D gene is named only where the DNA matches it firmly. Clone size is shown for a subset of rows, as once, few, many or a class of expanded clone.

clone size	V gene	D gene	J gene	CDR3 protein	CDR3 DNA
.	TRBV6-6	TRBD2	TRBJ2-3	CASRTSGGAKDTQYF	TGTGCCAGCAGAACCAGCGGGGGGGCGAAAGATACGCAGTATTTT
.	TRBV7-2	.	TRBJ2-5	CASSFKGSQETQYF	TGTGCCAGCAGCTTTAAAGGGAGTCAAGAGACCCAGTACTTC
.	TRBV6-5	.	TRBJ1-1	CASTPPGLGNTEAFF	TGTGCCAGCACCCCCCCAGGGTTAGGGAACACTGAAGCTTTCTTT
.	TRBV7-2	TRBD1	TRBJ1-2	CASSPIRDRANTF	TGTGCCAGCAGCCCGATCCGGGACAGGGCTAACACCTTC
.	TRBV7-2	.	TRBJ1-6	CASSLKRSRGYSPLHF	TGTGCCAGCAGCTTAAAGAGGTCGAGAGGATATTCACCCCTCCACTTT
.	TRBV15	.	TRBJ1-5	CATSRGGAYQPQHF	TGTGCCACCAGCAGGGGGGGGGCTTATCAGCCCCAGCATTTT
.	TRBV5-1	TRBD1	TRBJ2-5	CASSSDRGEETQYF	TGCGCCAGCAGCTCCGACAGGGGGGAAGAGACCCAGTACTTC
.	TRBV4-1	.	TRBJ2-1	CASGRGLFNEQFF	TGCGCCAGCGGCAGGGGCCTGTTCAATGAGCAGTTCTTC
.	TRBV13	.	TRBJ1-3	CASSPLGESTIYF	TGTGCCAGCAGCCCCCTAGGAGAAAGCACCATATATTTT
.	TRBV6-6	TRBD1	TRBJ1-3	CASRTPQGDGNTIYF	TGTGCCAGCAGGACCCCCCAGGGGGATGGAAACACCATATATTTT
.	TRBV9	.	TRBJ1-4	CASSATTGFEKLFF	TGTGCCAGCAGCGCAACCACAGGGTTTGAAAAACTGTTTTTT
.	TRBV30	.	TRBJ2-1	CAWSVRGNEQFF	TGTGCCTGGAGTGTACGCGGCAATGAGCAGTTCTTC
.	TRBV5-1	TRBD1	TRBJ2-7	CASSRQGGVDEQYF	TGCGCCAGTTCCAGACAGGGTGGTGTAGACGAGCAGTACTTC
.	TRBV9	TRBD2	TRBJ2-3	CASSVRPLAASTDTQYF	TGTGCCAGCAGCGTTCGTCCTCTAGCGGCTAGCACAGATACGCAGTATTTT
.	TRBV10-3	.	TRBJ2-1	CAIEGGGPYNEQFF	TGTGCCATCGAAGGGGGGGGGCCCTACAATGAGCAGTTCTTC
.	TRBV7-2	TRBD1	TRBJ2-3	CASNQRDRQKGDTQYF	TGTGCCAGCAACCAACGGGACAGGCAGAAGGGAGATACGCAGTATTTT
.	TRBV28	.	TRBJ1-1	CASWGPTAAEAFF	TGTGCCAGTTGGGGGCCGACGGCCGCTGAAGCTTTCTTT
.	TRBV6-5	TRBD1	TRBJ1-1	CASSSGGLGEAFF	TGTGCCAGCAGTTCAGGGGGCTTAGGTGAAGCTTTCTTT
.	TRBV5-6	TRBD1	TRBJ1-5	CASSLFGQASNQPQHF	TGTGCCAGCAGCTTGTTCGGACAGGCCAGCAATCAGCCCCAGCATTTT
.	TRBV28	.	TRBJ1-5	CASAKPGTRQPQHF	TGTGCCAGCGCGAAACCAGGGACAAGGCAGCCCCAGCATTTT
.	TRBV6-5	.	TRBJ1-2	CASSYSGGKQGHGYTF	TGTGCCAGCAGTTACTCCGGGGGGAAACAGGGTCACGGCTACACCTTC
.	TRBV5-4	.	TRBJ2-2	CASSGMGRLGGGELFF	TGTGCCAGCAGCGGCATGGGGCGTTTGGGCGGCGGGGAGCTGTTTTTT
once	TRBV18	.	TRBJ1-3	CASSRLDSAGNTIYF	TGTGCCAGCTCACGGTTGGACAGCGCCGGAAACACCATATATTTT
.	TRBV27	.	TRBJ1-2	CASSPHRADYGYTF	TGTGCCAGCAGTCCACACAGGGCTGACTATGGCTACACCTTC
once	TRBV21-1	.	TRBJ1-5	CASPGISNQPQHF	TGTGCCAGTCCCGGGATTAGCAATCAGCCCCAGCATTTT
.	TRBV7-2	.	TRBJ2-5	CASSGFPGAQETQYF	TGTGCCAGCAGCGGCTTCCCAGGGGCCCAAGAGACCCAGTACTTC
.	TRBV6-6	.	TRBJ2-7	CASSYPEARVYEQYF	TGTGCCAGCAGTTACCCCGAGGCCAGGGTGTACGAGCAGTACTTC
once	TRBV6-5	TRBD1	TRBJ1-5	CASSYGTGGNNQPQHF	TGTGCCAGCAGTTACGGGACAGGGGGAAACAATCAGCCCCAGCATTTT
.	TRBV18	TRBD2	TRBJ2-1	CASQAGLNNEQFF	TGTGCCAGTCAAGCGGGGCTAAACAATGAGCAGTTCTTC
.	TRBV5-5	.	TRBJ2-3	CASSPPLAITDTQYF	TGTGCCAGCAGCCCCCCCCTAGCGATCACAGATACGCAGTATTTT
few	TRBV6-6	.	TRBJ2-3	CASSYPQGYTDTQYF	TGTGCCAGCAGTTACCCACAGGGATACACAGATACGCAGTATTTT
.	TRBV14	TRBD1	TRBJ2-7	CASSFRDRLIYEQYF	TGTGCCAGCAGCTTTAGGGACAGGTTAATATACGAGCAGTACTTC
.	TRBV7-2	.	TRBJ2-4	CASSSAPQKNIQYF	TGTGCCAGCAGTTCTGCACCTCAGAAAAACATTCAGTACTTC
.	TRBV7-2	.	TRBJ1-1	CASSLVVSLNTEAFF	TGTGCCAGCAGCTTAGTGGTCAGTCTGAACACTGAAGCTTTCTTT
few	TRBV28	TRBD1	TRBJ1-3	CASISPAQGTRNTIYF	TGTGCCAGCATCTCCCCCGCACAGGGGACGAGAAACACCATATATTTT
.	TRBV2	.	TRBJ1-5	CASTHREGDQPQHF	TGTGCCAGCACTCACAGGGAGGGCGATCAGCCCCAGCATTTT
once	TRBV27	TRBD2	TRBJ2-3	CASSLWGGGTDTQYF	TGTGCCAGCAGTTTATGGGGGGGTGGGACAGATACGCAGTATTTT
.	TRBV10-3	.	TRBJ2-5	CAISRQEETQYF	TGTGCCATCAGTCGGCAGGAAGAGACCCAGTACTTC
once	TRBV5-1	.	TRBJ1-5	CASSPGQNQPQHF	TGCGCCAGCAGCCCCGGTCAAAATCAGCCCCAGCATTTT
.	TRBV7-7	.	TRBJ2-7	CATDGVAYEQYF	TGTGCTACCGACGGGGTTGCCTACGAGCAGTACTTC
.	TRBV2	.	TRBJ1-2	CASSMEVGYTF	TGTGCCAGCAGTATGGAGGTTGGCTACACCTTC